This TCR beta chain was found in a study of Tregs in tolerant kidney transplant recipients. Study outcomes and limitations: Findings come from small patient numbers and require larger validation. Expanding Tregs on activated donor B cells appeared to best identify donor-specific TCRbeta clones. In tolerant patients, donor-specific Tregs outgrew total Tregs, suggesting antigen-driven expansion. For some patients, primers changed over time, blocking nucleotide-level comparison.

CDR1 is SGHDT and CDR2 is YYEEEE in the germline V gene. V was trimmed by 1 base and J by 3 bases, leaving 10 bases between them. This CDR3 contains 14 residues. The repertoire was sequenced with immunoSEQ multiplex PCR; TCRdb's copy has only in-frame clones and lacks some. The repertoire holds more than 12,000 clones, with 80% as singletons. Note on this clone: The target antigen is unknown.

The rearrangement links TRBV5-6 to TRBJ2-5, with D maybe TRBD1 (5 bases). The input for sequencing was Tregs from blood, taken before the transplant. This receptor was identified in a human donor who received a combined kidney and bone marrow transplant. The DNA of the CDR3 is TGTGCCAGCAGCTTGCCAGGGCTCGAAGAGACCCAGTACTTC. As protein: CASSLPGLEETQYF.